The 22 T cell receptor beta chains below were found in one sample sequenced in a study of blood T cell repertoires in COVID-19. The data were produced by immunoSEQ multiplex PCR, yet TCRdb's version contains in-frame clones alone and is incomplete. The table shows 55,000 to 75,000 clones, with approximately 80% occurring only once. The sequencing sample was made of peripheral blood. Receptors originate from an elderly man with active COVID-19.

The rearrangement links TRBV28 to TRBJ2-7; D not certain. The germline V gene has CDR1 MDHEN and CDR2 SYDVKM. The length of the CDR3 is 13 residues. V shed 6 bases and J shed 1 base, with 10 bases lying between them. The CDR3 DNA sequence: TGTGCCAGCAGACCGACTCCTTCCTACGAGCAGTACTTC. It is translated as CASRPTPSYEQYF.

The rearrangement uses TRBV6-2 or TRBV6-3 and TRBJ2-3; possibly TRBD1 for D (6 bases). Trimming stripped 5 bases from V and 0 bases from J, with 12 bases between. Germline-derived CDR1 and CDR2 are MNHEY and SVGEGT. The CDR3 contains 15 residues. This CDR3 is CASSHTGISTDTQYF. CDR3 in DNA: TGTGCCAGCAGTCACACAGGGATTAGCACAGATACGCAGTATTTT.

This chain links TRBV7-9 with TRBJ2-5, with a weak D call TRBD1 (5 bases). Per germline, CDR1 SEHNR and CDR2 FQNEAQ (reference sequence). The CDR3 extends over 15 amino acids. Trimming pared 2 bases from V and 2 bases from J, leaving 12 bases between. The CDR3 bases are TGTGCCAGCAGCTTACAGGACACAATACAAGAGACCCAGTACTTC. Its protein is CASSLQDTIQETQYF.

In this sample, this clone turned up many times. The chain is built from TRBV24-1 and TRBJ1-5, with a weak D call TRBD1 (5 bases). The germline V gene encodes CDR1 KGHDR and CDR2 SFDVKD. V shed 6 bases and J shed 0 bases, with 8 bases lying between them. The length of the CDR3 is 14 residues. CDR3 nucleotide sequence: TGTGCCACCAGTCGGGGGAATAGCAATCAGCCCCAGCATTTT. It translates to CATSRGNSNQPQHF.

The CDR3 region is CASSQDPKTGPINTGELFF. In DNA, the CDR3 is TGCGCCAGCAGCCAAGATCCGAAGACAGGGCCAATTAACACCGGGGAGCTGTTTTTT. The chain is built from TRBV4-3 and TRBJ2-2; 7 bases fit TRBD1. The CDR3 is 19 residues long. Trimming cost V 0 bases and J 2 bases; bases outside gene matches: 12. The V gene's germline CDR1 is LGHNA and CDR2 YSLEER.

Relative to its sample, this clone is medium-sized. V gene TRBV11-3 combines with J gene TRBJ1-1; D unclear. This CDR3 region has 13 residues. The V and J ends lost 5 bases and 4 bases respectively, with 11 bases between them. CDR1 is SGHNT and CDR2 is YENEEA in the germline V gene. The CDR3, as DNA: TGTGCCAGCAGCACCCTGTCCAGCACTGAAGCTTTCTTT. It is translated as CASSTLSSTEAFF.

This clone was seen a handful of times. V gene TRBV27 combines with J gene TRBJ2-2, with unresolved D. This CDR3 is built from 14 residues. V was pared by 8 bases and J by 1 base, with 11 bases between. In germline, CDR1 is MNHEY, CDR2 SMNVEV (reference sequence). The CDR3 nucleotides are TGTGCCAGCTTTGACTTGGAGAACACCGGGGAGCTGTTTTTT. Its translation is CASFDLENTGELFF.

This clone has more than one count but fewer than ten. The chain carries TRBV28 and TRBJ1-5; D is unclear. The germline gives CDR1 MDHEN, CDR2 SYDVKM. V dropped 3 bases and J dropped 5 bases, with 17 bases sitting between them. There are 16 residues in the CDR3. DNA of the CDR3: TGTGCCAGCAGTTTTAACCGAGCCCCCAATCATCAGCCCCAGCATTTT. Its protein is CASSFNRAPNHQPQHF.

This chain links TRBV7-2 with TRBJ2-7, with D perhaps matching TRBD1 (6 bases). The CDR3 runs to 15 residues. CDR1 and CDR2 (germline): SGHTA, FQGNSA. With 5 bases removed from V and 0 bases from J, the gap between germline ends came to 14 bases. The CDR3 DNA follows: TGTGCCAGCAGCCTCTCCGGACAGAGCTCCTACGAGCAGTACTTC. Amino acids: CASSLSGQSSYEQYF.

This clone has only a few counts. The chain carries TRBV19 and TRBJ2-7; TRBD2 aligns across 7 bases. The CDR3 has 15 amino acids. After removal of 1 base from V and 3 bases from J, the junction contained 6 bases not matched to a gene. CDR1 LNHDA and CDR2 SQIVND come from the germline V gene (reference sequence). The CDR3 DNA is TGTGCCAGTAGTATAGGTCTCAGCGGGAACTACGAGCAGTACTTC. Translating gives CASSIGLSGNYEQYF. The variable domain in full, with the rest retrieved from reference TRBV19 and TRBJ2-7, is DGGITQSPKYLFRKEGQNVTLSCEQNLNHDAMYWYRQDPGQGLRLIYYSQIVNDFQKGDIAEGYSVSREKKESFPLTVTSAQKNPTAFYLCASSIGLSGNYEQYFGPGTRLTVT.

The rearrangement joins TRBV4-2 to TRBJ1-2; TRBD1 matches at 10 bases. The CDR3 length is 14 residues. Per the germline V gene, CDR1 is LGHNA and CDR2 is YNFKEQ. After removal of 1 base from V and 10 bases from J, the junction contained 6 bases not matched to a gene. The CDR3 spells CASSQVGTGATYTF. CDR3 nucleotide sequence: TGTGCCAGCAGCCAAGTAGGGACAGGGGCCACCTACACCTTC.

This clone was recorded once. The same CDR3 also results from other DNA sequences found in this sample. The chain carries TRBV14 and TRBJ1-5, with no clear D. The CDR3 covers 13 residues. Per germline, CDR1 SGHDN and CDR2 FVKESK. The V end was cut by 5 bases, the J end by 7 bases, with 12 bases between. The CDR3 reads CASSTFSGQPQHF. DNA of the CDR3: TGTGCCAGCAGCACCTTCTCGGGGCAGCCCCAGCATTTT.

This chain connects TRBV28 to TRBJ2-7, with 7 bases matching TRBD2. Germline CDR1 is MDHEN and CDR2 is SYDVKM. Losses at the gene ends were 7 bases for V and 6 bases for J; bases not matched to a gene: 9. The CDR3 spans 13 residues. The CDR3 loop reads CASIGGGIGEQYF. CDR3 nucleotide sequence: TGTGCCAGCATTGGGGGGGGTATTGGCGAGCAGTACTTC.

The chain uses TRBV2 and TRBJ2-7; no clear D gene. V was pared by 5 bases and J by 6 bases, with 8 bases between. The CDR3 runs to 11 residues. Germline V gives CDR1 SNHLY, CDR2 FYNNEI. CDR3 nucleotide sequence: TGTGCCAGCAGTCTAGTGAGCGAGCAGTACTTC. Translating gives CASSLVSEQYF.

This CDR3 is CASGLPRGSAGVLHTDTQYF. CDR3 DNA: TGTGCTAGTGGTTTGCCGCGGGGGTCTGCGGGTGTCCTCCACACAGATACGCAGTATTTT. V and J are TRBV12-5 and TRBJ2-3; TRBD2 aligns across 7 bases. With V trimmed by 2 bases and J by 2 bases, 19 bases remained unmatched. Germline V gene data show CDR1 as LGHNT and CDR2 as FRNRAP. The CDR3 is 20 residues long.

This sequence joins TRBV7-2 and TRBJ1-1; tentative D call: TRBD1 (6 bases). Per the germline V gene, CDR1 is SGHTA and CDR2 is FQGNSA. The ends were cut back, 8 bases at V and 5 bases at J, with 18 bases in the middle. CDR3 length: 14 residues. CDR3 DNA: TGTGCCAGCTGGGCGGGGGGCCAGAGGACTGAAGCTTTCTTT. Protein sequence: CASWAGGQRTEAFF. The whole variable domain, remainder taken from reference TRBV7-2 and TRBJ1-1, is GAGVSQSPSNKVTEKGKDVELRCDPISGHTALYWYRQSLGQGLEFLIYFQGNSAPDKSGLPSDRFSAERTGGSVSTLTIQRTQQEDSAVYLCASWAGGQRTEAFFGQGTRLTVV.

The J gene is TRBJ2-7, the V gene TRBV19, with 7 bases matching TRBD1. Trimming at V came to 6 bases and at J to 3 bases, leaving 11 bases not matched to a gene. The CDR3 runs 15 residues. CDR1 is LNHDA and CDR2 is SQIVND in the germline V gene (reference sequence). This chain's CDR3 is CASSSGQKKNYEQYF. In nucleotides, the CDR3 is TGTGCCAGTAGCTCGGGACAGAAGAAAAACTACGAGCAGTACTTC.

The rearrangement links TRBV6-5 to TRBJ2-7, with TRBD1 matching over 9 bases. Germline-derived CDR1 and CDR2 are MNHEY and SVGAGI. J gave up 9 bases and V 2 bases, and 5 bases lay outside the gene matches. The length of the CDR3 is 13 residues. The CDR3 is CASSYRDRVVQYF. CDR3 DNA sequence: TGTGCCAGCAGTTACCGGGACAGGGTTGTGCAGTACTTC.

J is TRBJ2-3 and V is TRBV10-3, with TRBD1 as a possible D gene (6 bases). The V end was cut by 6 bases, the J end by 3 bases, with 16 bases between. The V gene's germline CDR1 is ENHRY and CDR2 SYGVKD. The CDR3 spans 15 residues. CDR3 loop: CAISPAQGRTDTQYF. The CDR3, as DNA: TGTGCCATCAGCCCAGCACAGGGTCGGACAGATACGCAGTATTTT.

V usage is TRBV24-1 and J usage is TRBJ2-3; 7 bases fit TRBD2. Germline V gene data show CDR1 as KGHDR and CDR2 as SFDVKD. Trimming removed 7 bases from V and 2 bases from J; junction bases left unmatched: 8. The CDR3 contains 15 residues. CDR3 loop: CATSLTSQHTDTQYF. CDR3 nucleotide sequence: TGTGCCACCAGCCTGACTAGCCAGCACACAGATACGCAGTATTTT.

CDR3 DNA sequence: TGTGCCAGCAGCTTACCCGGGGATCATGGTGGCTACACCTTC. Amino acid sequence: CASSLPGDHGGYTF. The rearrangement joins TRBV7-2 to TRBJ1-2; no clear D gene. From germline, CDR1 is SGHTA and CDR2 FQGNSA. The CDR3 covers 14 residues. V shed 2 bases and J shed 7 bases, with 14 bases lying between them. The full variable domain, completed using reference TRBV7-2 and TRBJ1-2, is GAGVSQSPSNKVTEKGKDVELRCDPISGHTALYWYRQSLGQGLEFLIYFQGNSAPDKSGLPSDRFSAERTGGSVSTLTIQRTQQEDSAVYLCASSLPGDHGGYTFGSGTRLTVV.

This rearrangement joins TRBV5-1 to TRBJ2-1, with TRBD1 matching 9 bases. Trimming cost V 3 bases and J 6 bases; bases outside gene matches: 10. The germline V gene encodes CDR1 SGHRS and CDR2 YFSETQ. The CDR3 is 16 amino acids. CDR3 bases: TGCGCCAGCAGCTACTCCGGGACAGGGCAAGGCAATGAGCAGTTCTTC. Its translation is CASSYSGTGQGNEQFF.